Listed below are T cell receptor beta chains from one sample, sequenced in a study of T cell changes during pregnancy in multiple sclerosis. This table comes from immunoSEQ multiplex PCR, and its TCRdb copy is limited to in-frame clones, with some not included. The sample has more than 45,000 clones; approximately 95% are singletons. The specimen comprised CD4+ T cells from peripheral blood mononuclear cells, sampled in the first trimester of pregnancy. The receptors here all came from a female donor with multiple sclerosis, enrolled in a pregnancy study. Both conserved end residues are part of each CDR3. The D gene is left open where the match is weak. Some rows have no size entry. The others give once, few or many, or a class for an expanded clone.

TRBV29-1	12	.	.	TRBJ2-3	CSALLGTDTQYF	TGCAGCGCTTTACTTGGCACAGATACGCAGTATTTT
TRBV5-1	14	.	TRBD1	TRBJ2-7	CASTSGQGVYEQYF	TGCGCCAGCACCTCGGGACAGGGAGTCTACGAGCAGTACTTC
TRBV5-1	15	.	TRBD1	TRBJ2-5	CASTPWTGGYETQYF	TGCGCCAGCACCCCATGGACAGGGGGCTATGAGACCCAGTACTTC
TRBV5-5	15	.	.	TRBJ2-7	CASSSADGASYEQYF	TGTGCCAGCAGCTCCGCGGATGGGGCCTCATACGAGCAGTACTTC
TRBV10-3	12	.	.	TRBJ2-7	CAISATDYEQYF	TGTGCCATCAGTGCGACAGATTACGAGCAGTACTTC
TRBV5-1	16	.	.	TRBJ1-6	CASSTTGSSYNSPLHF	TGCGCCAGCAGCACAACAGGGAGCTCCTATAATTCACCCCTCCACTTT
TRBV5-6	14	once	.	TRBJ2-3	CASSLAGGRDTQYF	TGTGCCAGCAGCTTGGCGGGGGGCAGGGATACGCAGTATTTT
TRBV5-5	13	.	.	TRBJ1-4	CASSLGTREKLFF	TGTGCCAGCAGCTTGGGAACACGTGAAAAACTGTTTTTT
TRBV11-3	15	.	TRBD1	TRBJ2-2	CASSFRTGFTGELFF	TGTGCCAGCAGCTTCCGGACAGGATTTACCGGGGAGCTGTTTTTT
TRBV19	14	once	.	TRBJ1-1	CASSYLGGDVEAFF	TGTGCCAGTAGTTACTTGGGGGGGGACGTTGAAGCTTTCTTT
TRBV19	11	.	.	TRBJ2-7	CASKSSYEQYF	TGTGCCAGTAAGAGCTCCTACGAGCAGTACTTC
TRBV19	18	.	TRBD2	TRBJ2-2	CASRVASFGRGESGELFF	TGTGCCAGCCGGGTGGCCAGCTTTGGGCGGGGGGAGTCCGGGGAGCTGTTTTTT
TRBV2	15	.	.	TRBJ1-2	CASTEGGYYNYGYTF	TGTGCCAGCACCGAAGGAGGGTACTATAACTATGGCTACACCTTC
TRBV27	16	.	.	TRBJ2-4	CASSFTDALAKNIQYF	TGTGCCAGCAGTTTTACAGATGCCCTAGCCAAAAACATTCAGTACTTC
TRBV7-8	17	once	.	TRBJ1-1	CASSLRGGGRGNTEAFF	TGTGCCAGCAGCCTCCGGGGGGGTGGAAGGGGGAACACTGAAGCTTTCTTT
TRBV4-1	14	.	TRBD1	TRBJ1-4	CASSQPGQAEKLFF	TGCGCCAGCAGCCAACCGGGACAGGCTGAAAAACTGTTTTTT
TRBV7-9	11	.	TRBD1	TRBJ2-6	CASSFNGTDGF	TGTGCCAGCAGTTTCAATGGGACAGACGGATTC
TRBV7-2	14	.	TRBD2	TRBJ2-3	CATLSRGGTDTQYF	TGTGCCACCTTAAGCCGGGGGGGCACAGATACGCAGTATTTT
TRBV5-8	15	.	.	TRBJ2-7	CASSLDRPISYEQYF	TGTGCCAGCAGCTTAGACAGACCGATCTCCTACGAGCAGTACTTC
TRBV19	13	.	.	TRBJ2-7	CASSIATRNEQYF	TGTGCCAGTAGTATTGCGACTAGGAACGAGCAGTACTTC
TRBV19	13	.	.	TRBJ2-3	CASRQQSTDTQYF	TGTGCCAGTAGACAACAGTCCACAGATACGCAGTATTTT
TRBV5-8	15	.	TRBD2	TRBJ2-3	CASSLLAGPTDTQYF	TGTGCCAGCAGCCTACTAGCGGGGCCCACAGATACGCAGTATTTT
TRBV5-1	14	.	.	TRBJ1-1	CASMGSGRNTEAFF	TGCGCCAGTATGGGGAGCGGCAGAAACACTGAAGCTTTCTTT
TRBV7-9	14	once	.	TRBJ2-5	CASSKSIGGETQYF	TGTGCCAGCAGCAAAAGTATCGGGGGAGAGACCCAGTACTTC
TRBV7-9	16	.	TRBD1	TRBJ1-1	CASSRRTGIMNTEAFF	TGTGCCAGCAGCCGAAGGACAGGGATCATGAACACTGAAGCTTTCTTT